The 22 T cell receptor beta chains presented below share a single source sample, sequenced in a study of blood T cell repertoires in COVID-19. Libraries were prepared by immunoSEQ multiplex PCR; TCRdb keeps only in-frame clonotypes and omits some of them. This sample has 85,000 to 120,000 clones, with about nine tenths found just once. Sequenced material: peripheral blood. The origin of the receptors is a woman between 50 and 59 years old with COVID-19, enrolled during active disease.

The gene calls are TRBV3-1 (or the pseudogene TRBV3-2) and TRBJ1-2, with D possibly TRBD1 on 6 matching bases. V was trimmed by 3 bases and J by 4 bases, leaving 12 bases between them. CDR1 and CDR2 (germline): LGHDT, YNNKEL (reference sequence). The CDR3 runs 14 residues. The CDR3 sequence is CASSQGQGSYGYTF. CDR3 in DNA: TGTGCCAGCAGCCAGGGTCAGGGGAGCTATGGCTACACCTTC.

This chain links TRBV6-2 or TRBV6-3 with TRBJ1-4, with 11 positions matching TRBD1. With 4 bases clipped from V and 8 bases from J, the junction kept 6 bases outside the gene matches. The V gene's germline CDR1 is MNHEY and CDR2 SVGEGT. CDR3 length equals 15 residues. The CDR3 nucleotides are TGTGCCAGCAGTTCCCCGGGACAGGGGGGCGAAAAACTGTTTTTT. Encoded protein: CASSSPGQGGEKLFF.

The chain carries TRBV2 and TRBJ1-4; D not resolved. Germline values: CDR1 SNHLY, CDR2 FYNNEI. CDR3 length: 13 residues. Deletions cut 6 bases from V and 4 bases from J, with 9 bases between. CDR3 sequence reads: CASRGMNNEKLFF. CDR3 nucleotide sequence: TGTGCCAGCAGGGGCATGAATAATGAAAAACTGTTTTTT.

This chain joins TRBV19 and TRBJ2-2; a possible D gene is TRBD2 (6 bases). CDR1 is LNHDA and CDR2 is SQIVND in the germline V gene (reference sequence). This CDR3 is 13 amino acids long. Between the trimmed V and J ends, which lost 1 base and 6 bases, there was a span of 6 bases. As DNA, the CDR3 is TGTGCCAGTAGTATAGGGAGGGCCGGGGAGCTGTTTTTT. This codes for CASSIGRAGELFF.

CDR3 nucleotides: TGTGCCAGCAGCTTGCCCCTCGGGGGGCGGGATGGCTACACCTTC. It specifies CASSLPLGGRDGYTF. The chain joins TRBV5-4 to TRBJ1-2, with TRBD1 as a possible D gene (6 bases). CDR1 SGHNT and CDR2 YYREEE come from the germline V gene (reference sequence). The CDR3 is made up of 15 amino acids. The ends were cut back, 1 base at V and 6 bases at J, with 16 bases in the middle.

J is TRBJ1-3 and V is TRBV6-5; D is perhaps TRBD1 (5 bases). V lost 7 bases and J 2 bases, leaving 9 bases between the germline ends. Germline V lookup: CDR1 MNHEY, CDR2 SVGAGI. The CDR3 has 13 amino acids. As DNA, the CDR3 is TGTGCCAGCAACCCCAGGGCTGGAAACACCATATATTTT. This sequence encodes CASNPRAGNTIYF.

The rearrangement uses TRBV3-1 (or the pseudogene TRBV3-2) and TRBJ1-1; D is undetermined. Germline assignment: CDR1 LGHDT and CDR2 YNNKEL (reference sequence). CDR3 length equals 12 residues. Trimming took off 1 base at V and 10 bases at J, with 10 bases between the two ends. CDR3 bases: TGTGCCAGCAGCCAAGCGGGTGAGGGAGCTTTCTTT. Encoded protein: CASSQAGEGAFF.

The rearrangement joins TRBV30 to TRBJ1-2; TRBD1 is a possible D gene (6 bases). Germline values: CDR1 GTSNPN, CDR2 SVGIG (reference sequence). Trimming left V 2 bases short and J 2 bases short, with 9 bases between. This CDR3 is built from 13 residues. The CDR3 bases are TGTGCCTGGAGTCCAGGGGCAAACTATGGCTACACCTTC. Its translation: CAWSPGANYGYTF. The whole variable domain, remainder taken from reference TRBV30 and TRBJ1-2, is SQTIHQWPATLVQPVGSPLSLECTVEGTSNPNLYWYRQAAGRGLQLLFYSVGIGQISSEVPQNLSASRPQDRQFILSSKKLLLSDSGFYLCAWSPGANYGYTFGSGTRLTVV.

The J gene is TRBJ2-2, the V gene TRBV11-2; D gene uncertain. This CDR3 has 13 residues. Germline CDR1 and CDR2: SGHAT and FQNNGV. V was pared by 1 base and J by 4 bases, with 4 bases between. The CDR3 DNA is TGTGCCAGCAGCTTAGTCGGCACCGGGGAGCTGTTTTTT. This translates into CASSLVGTGELFF.

Here the CDR3 DNA reads TGTGCCAGCACCGCGCAGGGGCATGGCTACACCTTC. Its translation is CASTAQGHGYTF. The rearrangement uses TRBV7-9 and TRBJ1-2, with D possibly TRBD1 on 6 matching bases. Germline loops: CDR1 SEHNR, CDR2 FQNEAQ (reference sequence). This CDR3 contains 12 residues. V was trimmed by 7 bases and J by 6 bases, leaving 12 bases between them.

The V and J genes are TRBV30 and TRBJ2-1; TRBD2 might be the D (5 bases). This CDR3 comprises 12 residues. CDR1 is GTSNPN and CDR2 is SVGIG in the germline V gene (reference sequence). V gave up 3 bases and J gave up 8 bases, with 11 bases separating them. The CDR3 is CAWRQLGDEQFF. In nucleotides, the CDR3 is TGTGCCTGGAGGCAACTAGGCGATGAGCAGTTCTTC.

The CDR3: CASSSNRGMDSPLHF. The CDR3 DNA is TGTGCCAGTAGTTCTAACAGGGGAATGGATTCACCCCTCCACTTT. The chain couples TRBV19 to TRBJ1-6, with 7 nucleotides matching TRBD1. The CDR3 is 15 amino acids. The trim removed 5 bases at V and 8 bases at J, leaving 9 bases unmatched. Germline V gene sequence: CDR1 LNHDA, CDR2 SQIVND (reference sequence).

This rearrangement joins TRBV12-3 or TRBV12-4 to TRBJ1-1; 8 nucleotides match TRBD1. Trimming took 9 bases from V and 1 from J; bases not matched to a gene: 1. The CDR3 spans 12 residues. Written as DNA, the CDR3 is TGTGCCAGTGGACAGGGGAACACTGAAGCTTTCTTT. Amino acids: CASGQGNTEAFF.

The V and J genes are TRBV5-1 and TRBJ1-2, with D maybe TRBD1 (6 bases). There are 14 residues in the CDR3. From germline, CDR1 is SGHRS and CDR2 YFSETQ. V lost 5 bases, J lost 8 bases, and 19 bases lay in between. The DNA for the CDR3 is TGCGCCAGCAGGCCCCAGGGGTCGGCAATAGGCTACACCTTC. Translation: CASRPQGSAIGYTF. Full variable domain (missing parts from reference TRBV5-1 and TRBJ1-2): KAGVTQTPRYLIKTRGQQVTLSCSPISGHRSVSWYQQTPGQGLQFLFEYFSETQRNKGNFPGRFSGRQFSNSRSEMNVSTLELGDSALYLCASRPQGSAIGYTFGSGTRLTVV.

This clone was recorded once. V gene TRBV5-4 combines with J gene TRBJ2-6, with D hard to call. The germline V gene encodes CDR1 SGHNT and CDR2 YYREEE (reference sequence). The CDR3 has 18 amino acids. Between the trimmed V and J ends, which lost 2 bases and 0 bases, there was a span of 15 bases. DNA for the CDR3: TGTGCCAGCAGCTTCGCTCTCCTACAGAGCTCTGGGGCCAACGTCCTGACTTTC. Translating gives CASSFALLQSSGANVLTF.

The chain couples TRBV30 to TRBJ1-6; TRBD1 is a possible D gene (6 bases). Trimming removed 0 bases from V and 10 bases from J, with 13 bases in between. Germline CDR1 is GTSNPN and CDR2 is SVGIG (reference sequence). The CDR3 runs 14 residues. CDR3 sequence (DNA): TGTGCCTGGAGTGTTAGGGGGAATTACTCACCCCTCCACTTT. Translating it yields CAWSVRGNYSPLHF.

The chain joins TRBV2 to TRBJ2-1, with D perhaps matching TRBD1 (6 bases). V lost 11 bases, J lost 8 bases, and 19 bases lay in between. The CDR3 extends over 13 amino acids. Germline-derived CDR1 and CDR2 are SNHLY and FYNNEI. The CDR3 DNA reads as TGTGCCGGAGGCCGGGACACAAGAGATGAGCAGTTCTTC. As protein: CAGGRDTRDEQFF.

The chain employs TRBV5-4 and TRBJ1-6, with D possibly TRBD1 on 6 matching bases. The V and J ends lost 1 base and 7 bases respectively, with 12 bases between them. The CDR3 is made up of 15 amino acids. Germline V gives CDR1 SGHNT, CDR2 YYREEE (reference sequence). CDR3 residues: CASSLSQGRNSPLHF. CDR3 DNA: TGTGCCAGCAGCTTGAGCCAGGGGCGGAATTCACCCCTCCACTTT.

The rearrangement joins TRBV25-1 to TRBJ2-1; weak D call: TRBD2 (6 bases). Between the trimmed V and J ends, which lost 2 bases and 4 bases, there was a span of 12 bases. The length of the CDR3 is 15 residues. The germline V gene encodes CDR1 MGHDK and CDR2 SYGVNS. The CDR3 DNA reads TGTGCCAGCAGTGAAGGAATAGCGGTATACAATGAGCAGTTCTTC. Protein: CASSEGIAVYNEQFF.

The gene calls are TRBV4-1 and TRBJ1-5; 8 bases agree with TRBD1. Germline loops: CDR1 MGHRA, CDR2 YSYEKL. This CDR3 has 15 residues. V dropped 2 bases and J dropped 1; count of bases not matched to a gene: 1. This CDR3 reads CASSQNRGSNQPQHF. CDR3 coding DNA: TGCGCCAGCAGCCAAAACAGGGGGAGCAATCAGCCCCAGCATTTT.

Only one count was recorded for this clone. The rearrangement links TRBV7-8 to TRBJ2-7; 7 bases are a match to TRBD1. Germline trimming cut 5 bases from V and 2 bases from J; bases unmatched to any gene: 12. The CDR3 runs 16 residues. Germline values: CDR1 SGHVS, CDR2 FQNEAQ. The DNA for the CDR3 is TGTGCCAGCAGCACCCTGACAGGGTATGGCCCCTACGAGCAGTACTTC. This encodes CASSTLTGYGPYEQYF.

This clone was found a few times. The CDR3 coding sequence is TGTGCCAGCAGCTTAGGGGGGATAGCTGAAGCTTTCTTT. Translating it yields CASSLGGIAEAFF. The V and J genes are TRBV28 and TRBJ1-1; weak D call: TRBD1 (6 bases). Deletions cut 6 bases from V and 6 bases from J, with 14 bases between. This CDR3 comprises 13 residues. The germline gives CDR1 MDHEN, CDR2 SYDVKM.